This TCR beta chain derives from a study of cytomegalovirus exposure and HLA in healthy donors. Study information: As released early, the data held approximately 80 million unique TCRs from HLA-typed donors.

Amplification used 60 Vbeta primers and 13 Jbeta primers. Produced via immunoSEQ multiplex PCR; TCRdb's table is partial and in-frame only. The sample yields about 130,000 clones, around 72% seen once. In nominal health when sampled, donors likely had unrecorded immune exposures nonetheless. Study observations and caveats: Later work found that TCR association rates differed between HLA loci; DRB1 had the most and HLA-C the fewest.

Trimming cost V 5 bases and J 5 bases; bases outside gene matches: 4. Germline V gives CDR1 SGHNT, CDR2 YENEEA. The CDR3 consists of 15 residues. In the case of this clone: Its antigen remains unidentified.

The receptor was derived from a young woman in good health and CMV-seronegative. Sequencing was performed on PBMCs. V gene TRBV11-3 combines with J gene TRBJ2-5; the match to TRBD2 covers 14 bases. CDR3 sequence: CASSMGLAGVETQYF. CDR3 sequence (DNA): TGTGCCAGCAGCATGGGACTAGCGGGAGTTGAGACCCAGTACTTC.